Listed here are 9 T cell receptor beta chains from one sample, sequenced in a study of STAT5B mutations in CD4+ large granular lymphocyte leukemia. Clones were sequenced by immunoSEQ multiplex PCR, and TCRdb holds only the in-frame ones, with some missing. The sample lists approximately 32,000 clones, 69% occurring once. Sample: CD4+ T cells from blood buffy coats. These receptors were collected from a human donor in good health.

Only a few counts were recorded for this clone. The chain recombines TRBV27 with TRBJ2-7; D possibly corresponds to TRBD2 (6 bases). CDR3 size: 15 residues. Trimming left V 4 bases short and J 3 bases short, with 16 bases between. Germline-derived CDR1 and CDR2 are MNHEY and SMNVEV (reference sequence). The CDR3 DNA is TGTGCCAGCAGTTCCACCGGGACTTTCCTCTACGAGCAGTACTTC. This sequence encodes CASSSTGTFLYEQYF.

V and J are TRBV6-5 and TRBJ1-2, with 9 bases fitting TRBD1. The CDR3 runs to 13 residues. V was clipped by 7 bases and J by 8 bases; unmatched bases: 8. CDR1 is MNHEY and CDR2 is SVGAGI in the germline V gene. DNA for the CDR3: TGTGCCAGCACCGAACAGGGGGCAGACGGCTACACCTTC. Translated, it gives CASTEQGADGYTF.

J is TRBJ2-7 and V is TRBV7-2, with D perhaps matching TRBD2 (6 bases). CDR3 length equals 15 residues. V shed 4 bases and J shed 3 bases, with 16 bases lying between them. CDR1 and CDR2 from the germline V gene are SGHTA and FQGNSA. The CDR3 DNA reads as TGTGCCAGCAGCTCAACGCGGGACTCAAACTACGAGCAGTACTTC. Residues: CASSSTRDSNYEQYF. The entire variable domain, with the rest obtained from reference TRBV7-2 and TRBJ2-7, is as follows: GAGVSQSPSNKVTEKGKDVELRCDPISGHTALYWYRQSLGQGLEFLIYFQGNSAPDKSGLPSDRFSAERTGGSVSTLTIQRTQQEDSAVYLCASSSTRDSNYEQYFGPGTRLTVT.

The chain combines TRBV7-9 with TRBJ2-2; D is uncertain. V dropped 2 bases and J dropped 0 bases, with 7 bases sitting between them. CDR1 is SEHNR and CDR2 is FQNEAQ in the germline V gene (reference sequence). The CDR3 runs 15 residues. The CDR3 sequence: CASSLMASNTGELFF. The DNA for the CDR3 is TGTGCCAGCAGCTTAATGGCGTCGAACACCGGGGAGCTGTTTTTT. The full variable domain, in which reference TRBV7-9 and TRBJ2-2 provide the parts outside the CDR3, is DTGVSQNPRHKITKRGQNVTFRCDPISEHNRLYWYRQTLGQGPEFLTYFQNEAQLEKSRLLSDRFSAERPKGSFSTLEIQRTEQGDSAMYLCASSLMASNTGELFFGEGSRLTVL.

The chain has TRBV27 and TRBJ1-5, with D unresolved. The CDR3 is made up of 14 amino acids. Trimming left V 4 bases short and J 3 bases short, with 10 bases between. Germline V gene sequence: CDR1 MNHEY, CDR2 SMNVEV (reference sequence). CDR3 coding DNA: TGTGCCAGCAGTTCACGGGGTCCCAATCAGCCCCAGCATTTT. Amino acid sequence: CASSSRGPNQPQHF.

V usage is TRBV10-3 and J usage is TRBJ1-3; TRBD1 is a possible D gene (6 bases). Trimming pared 9 bases from V and 0 bases from J, leaving 6 bases between. CDR3 length: 12 residues. The germline V gene has CDR1 ENHRY and CDR2 SYGVKD. The CDR3 spells CAMTGSGNTIYF. CDR3 DNA: TGTGCCATGACAGGCTCTGGAAACACCATATATTTT.

This clone came up once. The J gene is TRBJ2-3, the V gene TRBV5-1, with 8 positions matching TRBD2. Germline V gives CDR1 SGHRS, CDR2 YFSETQ. This CDR3 is built from 15 residues. V was clipped by 2 bases and J by 1 base; unmatched bases: 3. The CDR3 DNA is TGCGCCAGCAGCTTTAGCGGGGACCGCACAGATACGCAGTATTTT. Its protein is CASSFSGDRTDTQYF. The whole variable domain, remainder taken from reference TRBV5-1 and TRBJ2-3, is KAGVTQTPRYLIKTRGQQVTLSCSPISGHRSVSWYQQTPGQGLQFLFEYFSETQRNKGNFPGRFSGRQFSNSRSEMNVSTLELGDSALYLCASSFSGDRTDTQYFGPGTRLTVL.

This clone was observed once. The chain uses TRBV7-9 and TRBJ1-4, with a possible D match to TRBD1 (5 bases). CDR3 length equals 17 residues. Germline CDR1 SEHNR, CDR2 FQNEAQ (reference sequence). Trimming removed 5 bases from V and 4 bases from J, with 20 bases in between. CDR3 in amino acids: CASSLFWTDKINEKLFF. The CDR3 DNA follows: TGTGCCAGCAGCCTATTTTGGACGGACAAAATTAATGAAAAACTGTTTTTT.

This clone was seen just once. The J gene is TRBJ2-5, the V gene TRBV29-1; TRBD1 or TRBD2 may be the D gene (5 bases each). Germline V gives CDR1 SQVTM, CDR2 ANQGSEA. The length of the CDR3 is 15 residues. V gave up 4 bases and J gave up 4 bases, with 19 bases separating them. CDR3 loop: CSVAPHLRAGETQYF. DNA for the CDR3: TGCAGCGTTGCTCCCCACCTCAGGGCGGGAGAGACCCAGTACTTC.